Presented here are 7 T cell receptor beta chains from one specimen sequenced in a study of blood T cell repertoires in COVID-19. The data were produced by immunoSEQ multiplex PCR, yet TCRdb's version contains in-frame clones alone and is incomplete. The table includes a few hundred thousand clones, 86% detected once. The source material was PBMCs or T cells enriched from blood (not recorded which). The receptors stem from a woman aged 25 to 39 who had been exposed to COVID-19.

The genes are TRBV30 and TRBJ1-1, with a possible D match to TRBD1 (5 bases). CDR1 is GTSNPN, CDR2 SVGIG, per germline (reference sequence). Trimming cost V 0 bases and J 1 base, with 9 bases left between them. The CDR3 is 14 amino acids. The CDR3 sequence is CAWSVGGTNTEAFF. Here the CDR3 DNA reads TGTGCCTGGAGTGTTGGAGGGACGAACACTGAAGCTTTCTTT.

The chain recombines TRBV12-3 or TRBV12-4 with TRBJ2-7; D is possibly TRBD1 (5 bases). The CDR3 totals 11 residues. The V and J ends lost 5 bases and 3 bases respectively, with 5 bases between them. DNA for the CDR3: TGTGCCAGCAGTGACAGCTACGAGCAGTACTTC. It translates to CASSDSYEQYF.

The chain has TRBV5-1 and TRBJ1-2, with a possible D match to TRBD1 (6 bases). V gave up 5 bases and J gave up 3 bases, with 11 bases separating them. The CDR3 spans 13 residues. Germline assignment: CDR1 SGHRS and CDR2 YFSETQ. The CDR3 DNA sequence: TGCGCCAGCAGTTATTCAGGGGACTATGGCTACACCTTC. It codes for CASSYSGDYGYTF.

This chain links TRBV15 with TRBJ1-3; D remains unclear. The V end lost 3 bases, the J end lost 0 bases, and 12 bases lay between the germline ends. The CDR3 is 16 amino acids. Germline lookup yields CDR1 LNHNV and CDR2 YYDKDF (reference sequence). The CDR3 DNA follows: TGTGCCACCAGCAGGGCGGACGGGAGCTCTGGAAACACCATATATTTT. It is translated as CATSRADGSSGNTIYF. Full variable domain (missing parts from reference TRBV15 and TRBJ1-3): DAMVIQNPRYQVTQFGKPVTLSCSQTLNHNVMYWYQQKSSQAPKLLFHYYDKDFNNEADTPDNFQSRRPNTSFCFLDIRSPGLGDTAMYLCATSRADGSSGNTIYFGEGSWLTVV.

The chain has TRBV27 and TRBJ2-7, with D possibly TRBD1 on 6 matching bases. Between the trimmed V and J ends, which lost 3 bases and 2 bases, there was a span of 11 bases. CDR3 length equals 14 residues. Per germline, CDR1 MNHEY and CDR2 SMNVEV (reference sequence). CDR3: CASSFQTGTYEQYF. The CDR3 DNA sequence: TGTGCCAGCAGTTTCCAGACAGGAACCTACGAGCAGTACTTC.

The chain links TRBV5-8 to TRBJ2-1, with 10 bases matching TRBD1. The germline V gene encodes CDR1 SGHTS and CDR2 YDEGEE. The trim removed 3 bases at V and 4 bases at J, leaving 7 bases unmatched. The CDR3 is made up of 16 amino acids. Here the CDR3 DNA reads TGTGCCAGCAGCTCAGGGACAGGGGTGGATTACAATGAGCAGTTCTTC. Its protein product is CASSSGTGVDYNEQFF.

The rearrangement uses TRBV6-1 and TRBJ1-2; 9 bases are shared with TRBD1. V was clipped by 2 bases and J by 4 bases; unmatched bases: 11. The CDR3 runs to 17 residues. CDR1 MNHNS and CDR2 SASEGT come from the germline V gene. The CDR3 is CASSELFTDRGFYGYTF. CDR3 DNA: TGTGCCAGCAGTGAACTTTTCACTGACAGGGGGTTCTATGGCTACACCTTC.